This is a list of T cell receptor beta chains from one sample in a study of radiation and T cells in renal cell carcinoma. Produced via immunoSEQ multiplex PCR; TCRdb's table is partial and in-frame only. The table lists around 64,000 clones, 60% to 85% of them singletons. The sample consisted of blood, taken from a patient whose treatment included radiotherapy and nephrectomy. These receptors all come from a man aged 55 to 70 with renal cell carcinoma. CDR3s include the opening cysteine and the closing phenylalanine or tryptophan. The order of the fields is V gene, J gene, CDR3 protein.

v_gene: TRBV28
j_gene: TRBJ2-3
CDR3aa: CASSLGVSDRTDTQYF

v_gene: TRBV19
j_gene: TRBJ1-2
CDR3aa: CAEFPPPGQGNGYTF

v_gene: TRBV30
j_gene: TRBJ2-1
CDR3aa: CARTSGGDEQFF

v_gene: TRBV9
j_gene: TRBJ1-2
CDR3aa: CASSVSPTGVGYTF

v_gene: TRBV9
j_gene: TRBJ2-5
CDR3aa: CASSVGMYQETQYF

v_gene: TRBV5-1
j_gene: TRBJ2-5
CDR3aa: CASSLGFEETQYF

v_gene: TRBV13
j_gene: TRBJ2-2
CDR3aa: CASSLDPGELFF

v_gene: TRBV10-1
j_gene: TRBJ2-1
CDR3aa: CASNEEEGYNEQFF

v_gene: TRBV6-4
j_gene: TRBJ2-1
CDR3aa: CASSDTKRERYNEQFF

v_gene: TRBV25-1
j_gene: TRBJ1-2
CDR3aa: CASSDEGGRSGYTF

v_gene: TRBV18
j_gene: TRBJ2-5
CDR3aa: CASSSGTGQETQYF

v_gene: TRBV19
j_gene: TRBJ2-5
CDR3aa: CASSISRQETQYF

v_gene: TRBV4-3
j_gene: TRBJ2-2
CDR3aa: CASSQPLTSRKDTGELFF

v_gene: TRBV5-1
j_gene: TRBJ2-7
CDR3aa: CASSPVNSWVAVGEQYF

v_gene: TRBV2
j_gene: TRBJ2-2
CDR3aa: CASRGTGNTGELFF

v_gene: TRBV7-9
j_gene: TRBJ2-7
CDR3aa: CASSLGLGSYEQYF

v_gene: TRBV11-3
j_gene: TRBJ2-2
CDR3aa: CASRRDRGVLAGDTGELFF

v_gene: TRBV9
j_gene: TRBJ1-2
CDR3aa: CASSAELQGSYGYTF

v_gene: TRBV7-9
j_gene: TRBJ1-2
CDR3aa: CASSSFGTAPYGYTF

v_gene: TRBV29-1
j_gene: TRBJ1-5
CDR3aa: CSAHRQGNSQPQHF

v_gene: TRBV6-5
j_gene: TRBJ1-5
CDR3aa: CASGGTGSNQPQHF

v_gene: TRBV4-3
j_gene: TRBJ2-3
CDR3aa: CASSQGEGANHGDTQYF

v_gene: TRBV19
j_gene: TRBJ2-3
CDR3aa: CASSPRLAGGFTDTQYF

v_gene: TRBV7-9
j_gene: TRBJ1-6
CDR3aa: CASSTPGGSSHNSPLHF

v_gene: TRBV7-2
j_gene: .
CDR3aa: CASSGQWYEQYF

v_gene: TRBV5-1
j_gene: TRBJ2-5
CDR3aa: CASSPGLSQETQYF

v_gene: TRBV5-1
j_gene: TRBJ2-3
CDR3aa: CASSLEGQATTDTQYF

v_gene: TRBV27
j_gene: TRBJ1-6
CDR3aa: CASSLSGSQMGSPLHF

v_gene: TRBV12-1
j_gene: TRBJ2-1
CDR3aa: CASSTTRNEQFF

v_gene: TRBV5-1
j_gene: TRBJ1-1
CDR3aa: CASSLTVNTEAFF

v_gene: TRBV14
j_gene: TRBJ2-1
CDR3aa: CASSQDRGKSSYNEQFF

v_gene: TRBV11-3
j_gene: TRBJ1-1
CDR3aa: CASSHYRDSKITEAFF

v_gene: TRBV7-2
j_gene: TRBJ1-1
CDR3aa: CASSSFLSNTEAFF

v_gene: TRBV5-1
j_gene: TRBJ2-3
CDR3aa: CASSAGLTTDTQYF

v_gene: TRBV10-3
j_gene: TRBJ2-1
CDR3aa: CAISPSTPTGNEQFF

v_gene: TRBV11-2
j_gene: TRBJ1-1
CDR3aa: CASSGYRRGGAFF

v_gene: TRBV6-4
j_gene: TRBJ1-2
CDR3aa: CASSDTDRGLGYTF

v_gene: TRBV6-1
j_gene: TRBJ2-1
CDR3aa: CASSENGGGYNEQFF

v_gene: TRBV5-1
j_gene: TRBJ1-3
CDR3aa: CASKEGLGGNTIYF

v_gene: TRBV30
j_gene: TRBJ1-2
CDR3aa: CAWRPGTAGGYTF

v_gene: TRBV5-6
j_gene: TRBJ1-1
CDR3aa: CASSFGDRAPPGAFF

v_gene: TRBV27
j_gene: TRBJ2-6
CDR3aa: CASSLRQGRSAGANVLTF

v_gene: TRBV13
j_gene: TRBJ2-5
CDR3aa: CASSLGQGGTQYF

v_gene: TRBV10-3
j_gene: TRBJ2-7
CDR3aa: CAISEMREAEQYF

v_gene: TRBV2
j_gene: TRBJ1-2
CDR3aa: CASSEWYGTGSLYGYTF

v_gene: TRBV29-1
j_gene: TRBJ2-5
CDR3aa: CSVEFGGRETQYF

v_gene: TRBV28
j_gene: TRBJ2-2
CDR3aa: CASSFGGPSTGELFF

v_gene: TRBV25-1
j_gene: TRBJ2-5
CDR3aa: CASSAYEGRTQETQYF

v_gene: TRBV5-1
j_gene: TRBJ2-5
CDR3aa: CASSLDSGGGARRGSETQYF

v_gene: TRBV9
j_gene: TRBJ2-3
CDR3aa: CASSEMGHEVRDTQYF

v_gene: TRBV10-1
j_gene: TRBJ1-1
CDR3aa: CASSTQSDTEAFF